Sequencing of this T cell receptor beta chain was carried out in a study of a mutant IDH1 vaccine in newly diagnosed glioma. In the study overall: First vaccine doses came 4-6 weeks after radiotherapy alone, or with temozolomide cycles. Patients were pretreated with radiotherapy, temozolomide, or both, mostly both. Study-level points and caveats: Vaccination elicited immune responses in roughly 92% of patients.

The germline CDR1 and CDR2 sequences are MNHNS and SASEGT. The V end was cut by 4 bases, the J end by 2 bases, with 12 bases between. CDR3 length equals 15 residues. In the case of this clone: Its antigen is unknown.

Produced via immunoSEQ multiplex PCR; TCRdb's table is partial and in-frame only. The sample includes roughly 36,000 clones, approximately 87% seen only once; the top ten take 2% to 3%. As for time point: week 23, last vaccination. Topical imiquimod accompanied each vaccine dose, which consisted of 300 ug of mutant IDH1 20-mer peptide. This sample comprised PBMCs, obtained from a glioma patient whose treatment included an IDH1 peptide vaccine. This chain connects TRBV6-1 to TRBJ1-5, with a weak D call TRBD1 (6 bases). The clonotype comes from a man aged 40-55 years with glioma. The CDR3 DNA follows: TGTGCCAGCAGTGGTCAGCCAGGGGGCAATCAGCCCCAGCATTTT. Protein product: CASSGQPGGNQPQHF.